This T cell receptor (beta chain) was sequenced for a study of beta chain features in type 1 diabetes. Study-level background: Age, gender and cell yields were alike across patients and healthy donors.

The CDR3 runs to 16 residues. CDR1 SGHTA and CDR2 FQGNSA come from the germline V gene. Germline trimming cut 4 bases from V and 12 bases from J; bases unmatched to any gene: 14. There was one heparinised blood draw per donor, averaging about 100 mL. Reverse transcription of all isolated RNA meant that expressed TCRB transcripts were sequenced. This table comes from immunoSEQ multiplex PCR, and its TCRdb copy is limited to in-frame clones, with some not included. The profile shows approximately 44,000 clones, approximately 56% of them singletons. This chain uses TRBV7-2 with TRBJ2-1; 11 bases are a match to TRBD2. Sequencing was performed on Tregs from blood. The clonotype comes from a young woman in good health. CDR3 sequence (DNA): TGTGCCAGCAGCTCCCCGTCGGGACTAGCGGTTTCGCGGCAGTTCTTC. Translating gives CASSSPSGLAVSRQFF.